These 6 T cell receptor beta chains were all obtained from the same sample, sequenced in a study of blood T cell repertoires in COVID-19. Profiling relied on immunoSEQ multiplex PCR, and the TCRdb table lists in-frame clones only, not all of them. Seen here are fewer than 450,000 clones, about 93% observed once, and the top ten hold roughly 3.4%. The sample taken for sequencing was peripheral blood. The receptors stem from a woman aged 18-29 years who had recovered from COVID-19.

The chain has TRBV4-3 and TRBJ1-6, with 7 nucleotides matching TRBD1. CDR3 length: 17 residues. Germline V gene lookup returns CDR1 LGHNA and CDR2 YSLEER. Trimming at V came to 2 bases and at J to 4 bases, leaving 8 bases not matched to a gene. The CDR3 DNA follows: TGCGCCAGCAGCCAATTCAGGGCAGGGGGATATAATTCACCCCTCCACTTT. It translates to CASSQFRAGGYNSPLHF.

This clone was detected once. This chain joins TRBV11-3 and TRBJ1-1, with 7 bases lining up with TRBD1. The CDR3 consists of 16 residues. Germline CDR1 reads SGHNT; CDR2 reads YENEEA. J was trimmed by 0 bases and V by 1 base; bases with no gene match: 5. The CDR3 region is CASSLGDRVVNTEAFF. In DNA, the CDR3 is TGTGCCAGCAGCTTAGGTGACAGGGTCGTGAACACTGAAGCTTTCTTT.

The chain joins TRBV24-1 to TRBJ2-2; D perhaps matches TRBD1 (5 bases). This CDR3 contains 13 residues. Germline CDR1 reads KGHDR; CDR2 reads SFDVKD. Trimming removed 4 bases from V and 7 bases from J, with 9 bases in between. This chain's CDR3 is CATSDQGVGELFF. CDR3 sequence (DNA): TGTGCCACCAGTGACCAAGGGGTCGGGGAGCTGTTTTTT.

The chain is built from TRBV9 and TRBJ2-3; 7 bases match TRBD2. This CDR3 has 14 residues. Trimming removed 0 bases from V and 6 bases from J; junction bases left unmatched: 4. Germline V gene lookup returns CDR1 SGDLS and CDR2 YYNGEE. The chain's CDR3 is CASSVGGRADTQYF. The DNA for the CDR3 is TGTGCCAGCAGCGTAGGGGGGAGGGCCGATACGCAGTATTTT.

This rearrangement joins TRBV3-1 (or the pseudogene TRBV3-2) to TRBJ1-2, with 8 nucleotides matching TRBD1. V was clipped by 3 bases and J by 2 bases; unmatched bases: 8. Per the germline V gene, CDR1 is LGHDT and CDR2 is YNNKEL (reference sequence). The CDR3 spans 16 residues. The CDR3 region has the DNA TGTGCCAGCAGCCACCGACAGGGGAGGAGGAACTATGGCTACACCTTC. Amino acid sequence: CASSHRQGRRNYGYTF.

This chain links TRBV5-1 with TRBJ2-5, with 7 bases aligning to TRBD1. The CDR3 sequence is 14 residues long. The V segment lost 6 bases and the J segment 5 bases; nucleotides outside the gene matches: 10. The germline V gene encodes CDR1 SGHRS and CDR2 YFSETQ. The CDR3 reads CASTNRGTIETQYF. In DNA, the CDR3 is TGCGCCAGCACCAACAGGGGTACTATTGAGACCCAGTACTTC.